This T cell receptor beta chain comes out of a study of blood T cell repertoires in COVID-19 (TCRdb year 2020). About the full investigation: The collaborator samples originated in the United States, Italy and Spain and spanned the acute and convalescent phases of COVID-19. The material from the prospective study consisted of cDNA or gDNA derived from T cells, B-cell-depleted T cells, or PBMCs. Deeply sampled blood TCRbeta repertoires from subjects exposed to, actively infected with, or recovered from COVID-19 were included in the dataset. The repertoires were released in a freely available public database intended as a resource for research on the immune response to SARS-CoV-2. The samples were drawn from two sources: the first 160 participants of the ongoing ImmuneRACE study, and 1,000 to 1,500 subjects contributed by 6 global collaborators. Nearly every sample came with metadata listing a de-identified subject ID, COVID-19 status, age in years and sex. Where HLA class I and class II types were available, the types were taken from metadata supplied by the sample provider, not from assay-based typing. The paper as a whole reports these results and caveats: The amount of clinical and demographic metadata varied by source and participant and was provided uncurated.

As regards this clone: Its binding antigen is unknown. Base qualities are missing; no much larger clone stands one base away.

CDR1 and CDR2 (MNHEY, SVGAGI) derive from the germline V gene. After removal of 5 bases from V and 4 bases from J, the junction retains 7 bases not matched to a gene. From the cysteine through the phenylalanine, the CDR3 covers 14 amino acids. Only the CDR3 DNA stays, 42 bases, in frame from base 1. TCRbeta CDR3 regions were amplified from genomic DNA by means of the immunoSEQ Assay, a bias-controlled multiplex PCR. The study's processing was this. Nucleated cell counts per sample were estimated from amplification of reference gene primers within the assay. Sequence reads were collapsed and filtered to measure the absolute abundance of every unique TCRbeta CDR3 rearrangement. For each sample, productive Simpson clonality was calculated by taking the square root of Simpson's diversity index across productive rearrangements. The table was pulled from immuneACCESS by TCRdb, which kept in-frame rearrangements only. Such tables lose some clones; where checked, under half of the loss comes from unresolved V genes, and the rest has no known cause. That table gives V, J and clone size, and the DNA gave D and trimming. The sample table holds a few hundred thousand clones, of which around 89% were seen once. The biggest ten clones account for around 1% of the sample.

In the prospective study, participants were roughly 18 to 89 years old, resided in 20 to 30 geographic areas of the United States, and were enrolled through a virtual design. To assign participants to cohorts, the prospective study relied on clinical history that participants themselves reported in a screening survey and a study questionnaire. For ImmuneRACE Cohort 3, a participant was defined as recovered based on two consecutive negative NP/OP PCR tests, clearance by a healthcare professional, or resolution of symptoms. Each participant in the prospective study had whole blood, serum and a nasopharyngeal or oropharyngeal swab collected by mobile phlebotomists. Participants in the prospective study had the option to provide additional blood draws and questionnaires over a roughly two-month period. Blood samples from the prospective study were shipped frozen or at room temperature prior to DNA extraction.

The receptor chain draws on TRBV6-5 and TRBJ2-5, with 7 bases aligning to TRBD2. The sample comprised PBMCs or T cells enriched from blood (not recorded which). The receptor was isolated from a man younger than 35 who had recovered from COVID-19. The sequence in DNA is TGTGCCAGCAGTATCGGGGGGAGGGTAGAGACCCAGTACTTC. The encoded protein is CASSIGGRVETQYF.